This is a list of T cell receptor beta chains from one sample in a study of cytomegalovirus exposure and HLA in healthy donors. Generated by immunoSEQ multiplex PCR, the TCRdb table keeps only in-frame clones and is missing some. The sample holds approximately 180,000 clones, roughly four fifths seen once. What was sequenced was PBMCs. The receptors come from a man younger than 30 in good health and CMV-seronegative. The CDR3 runs from the conserved cysteine through the conserved F or W. A D gene is named only where the DNA matches it firmly. The size entry is marked missing in some rows and otherwise reads once, few, many or a size class.

J,D,V,size,CDR3,DNA
TRBJ2-5,TRBD1,TRBV10-2,NA,CASSTQGGETQYF,TGCGCCAGCAGTACACAGGGGGGAGAGACCCAGTACTTC
TRBJ2-7,TRBD1,TRBV5-1,once,CASSLRDRRQQYF,TGCGCCAGCAGCTTGAGGGACAGACGCCAGCAGTACTTC
TRBJ2-1,TRBD2,TRBV6-4,NA,CASSEGVLAGFSEQFF,TGTGCCAGCAGTGAAGGAGTGCTAGCGGGATTCAGTGAGCAGTTCTTC
TRBJ2-7,TRBD2,TRBV6-1,few,CASSGGLAVNEQYF,TGTGCCAGCAGTGGGGGACTAGCGGTGAACGAGCAGTACTTC
TRBJ2-3,TRBD1,TRBV18,NA,CASSTGQVRTDTQYF,TGTGCCAGCTCAACAGGACAGGTCCGCACAGATACGCAGTATTTT
TRBJ2-2,TRBD1,TRBV29-1,NA,CSVVARTGGELFF,TGCAGCGTTGTCGCTAGGACAGGCGGGGAGCTGTTTTTT
TRBJ2-1,TRBD1,TRBV13,NA,CASSLTGGNEQFF,TGTGCCAGCAGCTTGACAGGGGGCAATGAGCAGTTCTTC
TRBJ2-7,NA,TRBV7-9,NA,CASSPGGGSYEQYF,TGTGCCAGCAGCCCCGGTGGAGGGTCCTACGAGCAGTACTTC
TRBJ1-2,TRBD1,TRBV6-5,NA,CASRGQDLNYGYTF,TGTGCCAGCAGAGGACAGGATCTAAACTATGGCTACACCTTC
TRBJ2-1,TRBD1,TRBV10-3,NA,CAISDGQGSYNEQFF,TGTGCCATCAGTGACGGACAGGGGTCCTACAATGAGCAGTTCTTC
TRBJ1-6,NA,TRBV11-2,NA,CASSHRRAGDSPLHF,TGTGCCAGCAGCCACCGCCGGGCAGGGGATTCACCCCTCCACTTT
TRBJ2-3,TRBD2,TRBV18,NA,CASSPPVTSGALTDTQYF,TGTGCCAGCTCACCACCGGTTACTAGCGGGGCGCTCACAGATACGCAGTATTTT
TRBJ2-7,TRBD1,TRBV7-2,NA,CASSITGTGTYEQYF,TGTGCCAGCAGCATAACCGGGACAGGGACCTACGAGCAGTACTTC
TRBJ2-7,TRBD1,TRBV2,once,CASSLDRGLDEQYF,TGTGCCAGCAGTCTCGACAGGGGGTTGGACGAGCAGTACTTC
TRBJ2-7,TRBD1,TRBV19,NA,CASKVGTGSHEQYF,TGTGCCAGTAAGGTCGGGACAGGGAGCCACGAGCAGTACTTC
TRBJ1-1,NA,TRBV11-2,NA,CASSINTEAFF,TGTGCCAGCAGTATAAACACTGAAGCTTTCTTT
TRBJ1-5,NA,TRBV4-3,NA,CASSQDGTVWQPQHF,TGCGCCAGCAGCCAAGATGGAACAGTCTGGCAGCCCCAGCATTTT
TRBJ1-1,TRBD1,TRBV4-3,many,CASSQNPGGDLVEAFF,TGCGCCAGCAGCCAAAACCCAGGGGGCGATTTGGTTGAAGCTTTCTTT
TRBJ1-6,TRBD1,TRBV6-6,NA,CASSYSQGARGSPLHF,TGTGCCAGCAGTTACTCGCAGGGGGCTAGGGGTTCACCCCTCCACTTT
TRBJ2-3,TRBD2,TRBV6-6,NA,CASSYGPSGRGDTQYF,TGTGCCAGCAGTTATGGACCTAGCGGGAGGGGAGATACGCAGTATTTT
TRBJ2-2,TRBD2,TRBV4-3,NA,CASSLGLSGDPNTGELFF,TGCGCCAGCAGCCTTGGCCTTAGCGGGGACCCGAACACCGGGGAGCTGTTTTTT
TRBJ1-2,TRBD1,TRBV19,few,CASSIAGGSNYGYTF,TGTGCCAGTAGTATAGCAGGGGGCTCTAACTATGGCTACACCTTC
TRBJ2-3,TRBD2,TRBV5-1,NA,CASSLRGVGSDTQYF,TGCGCCAGCAGCTTGCGGGGGGTGGGGTCAGATACGCAGTATTTT
TRBJ2-2,TRBD2,TRBV18,NA,CASSLCSGGDTGELFF,TGTGCCAGCTCACTTTGTAGCGGGGGGGACACCGGGGAGCTGTTTTTT
TRBJ1-3,NA,TRBV10-3,NA,CAIGDTNSGNTIYF,TGTGCCATCGGGGACACTAACTCTGGAAACACCATATATTTT
TRBJ1-2,NA,TRBV5-4,once,CASSSKGGSIGYTF,TGTGCCAGCAGCAGCAAGGGGGGGAGCATTGGCTACACCTTC
TRBJ1-2,NA,TRBV4-1,NA,CASSPSPLSAYGYTF,TGCGCCAGCAGCCCGAGCCCACTAAGCGCCTATGGCTACACCTTC
TRBJ2-3,NA,TRBV4-1,NA,CASSQVGVSTDTQYF,TGCGCCAGCAGCCAAGTCGGGGTTAGCACAGATACGCAGTATTTT
TRBJ2-5,TRBD2,TRBV15,NA,CATSRDLAEETQYF,TGTGCCACCAGCAGAGACCTAGCGGAAGAGACCCAGTACTTC
TRBJ1-2,NA,TRBV2,NA,CASSGDARGYTF,TGTGCCAGCAGTGGTGACGCCAGGGGCTACACCTTC
TRBJ2-2,TRBD1,TRBV6-1,few,CASSSGTGDTGELFF,TGTGCCAGCAGTTCCGGGACAGGGGACACCGGGGAGCTGTTTTTT
TRBJ1-5,NA,TRBV2,NA,CASSVEHNQPQHF,TGTGCCAGCTCCGTGGAGCACAATCAGCCCCAGCATTTT
TRBJ2-3,NA,TRBV6-6,NA,CASSSRSRTQYF,TGTGCCAGCAGTTCCCGGAGCCGTACGCAGTATTTT
TRBJ2-3,TRBD2,TRBV28,few,CASRARGGSPADTQYF,TGTGCCAGCAGAGCGCGGGGCGGGAGCCCCGCAGATACGCAGTATTTT
TRBJ1-2,NA,TRBV15,NA,CATSRGGTENYGYTF,TGTGCCACCAGCAGAGGCGGGACTGAGAACTATGGCTACACCTTC
TRBJ2-3,TRBD2,TRBV5-1,NA,CASSSGTSGVTDTQYF,TGCGCCAGCAGCTCCGGGACTAGCGGGGTCACAGATACGCAGTATTTT
TRBJ2-3,TRBD2,TRBV19,NA,CASSIVGASGRSDTQYF,TGTGCCAGTAGTATAGTAGGGGCTAGCGGGAGGTCAGATACGCAGTATTTT
TRBJ2-4,NA,TRBV2,NA,CASSGDSNNIQYF,TGTGCCAGCAGCGGTGACAGTAACAACATTCAGTACTTC
TRBJ1-3,NA,TRBV14,NA,CASSQAGVVHTIYF,TGTGCCAGCAGCCAAGCGGGGGTCGTACACACCATATATTTT
TRBJ1-2,NA,TRBV6-5,few,CASSYSVGGAEYGYTF,TGTGCCAGCAGTTACTCGGTCGGCGGGGCTGAATATGGCTACACCTTC
TRBJ2-2,NA,TRBV2,NA,CASSSSVNTGELFF,TGTGCCAGCAGCTCTAGCGTGAACACCGGGGAGCTGTTTTTT
TRBJ1-6,TRBD1,TRBV4-2,once,CASSPTIPGTANSPLHF,TGTGCCAGCAGCCCGACCATTCCCGGGACAGCCAATTCACCCCTCCACTTT
TRBJ1-1,NA,TRBV4-3,NA,CASSPGAGNTEAFF,TGCGCCAGCAGCCCAGGGGCGGGGAACACTGAAGCTTTCTTT
TRBJ2-2,TRBD2,TRBV5-8,NA,CASSLAELATGELFF,TGTGCCAGCAGCTTGGCCGAACTAGCGACCGGGGAGCTGTTTTTT
TRBJ1-1,NA,TRBV27,NA,CASSLSAGLNTEAFF,TGTGCCAGCAGTTTATCGGCAGGGCTGAACACTGAAGCTTTCTTT
TRBJ2-1,TRBD2,TRBV4-2,NA,CASSQGGGTSGRDSYNEQFF,TGTGCCAGCAGCCAAGGGGGGGGGACTAGCGGGAGGGATTCCTACAATGAGCAGTTCTTC
TRBJ1-1,TRBD1,TRBV6-1,NA,CASILDRGSTEAFF,TGTGCCAGCATCTTGGACAGGGGAAGCACTGAAGCTTTCTTT
TRBJ2-7,TRBD2,TRBV2,NA,CASRLAGGSYEQYF,TGTGCCAGCAGACTAGCGGGAGGGTCCTACGAGCAGTACTTC
TRBJ2-1,TRBD2,TRBV11-2,once,CASSLDLSGRTYNEQFF,TGTGCCAGCAGCTTAGACCTTAGCGGGCGTACCTACAATGAGCAGTTCTTC
TRBJ2-1,TRBD2,TRBV7-9,NA,CASSLGEGPYNEQFF,TGTGCCAGCAGCCTGGGGGAGGGACCCTACAATGAGCAGTTCTTC
TRBJ1-3,NA,TRBV6-5,once,CASSLRASGNTIYF,TGTGCCAGCAGCCTGCGTGCCTCTGGAAACACCATATATTTT
TRBJ2-4,TRBD1,TRBV7-2,few,CASSLLGQQGSIQYF,TGTGCCAGCAGCTTATTGGGACAACAGGGGTCCATTCAGTACTTC
TRBJ1-6,NA,TRBV30,NA,CAWSVRESPLHF,TGTGCCTGGAGTGTACGCGAATCACCCCTCCACTTT
TRBJ1-2,NA,TRBV5-1,NA,CASSLSGSGRDHGYTF,TGCGCCAGCAGCTTGTCAGGGTCGGGCAGGGATCATGGCTACACCTTC
TRBJ1-1,NA,TRBV28,NA,CASKQGSAEAFF,TGTGCCAGCAAGCAGGGGTCTGCTGAAGCTTTCTTT
TRBJ2-5,NA,TRBV7-9,NA,CASSEETQYF,TGTGCCAGCAGCGAGGAGACCCAGTACTTC
TRBJ2-7,TRBD1,TRBV5-1,NA,CASSGTGTTNEQYF,TGCGCCAGCAGCGGGACAGGGACGACAAACGAGCAGTACTTC